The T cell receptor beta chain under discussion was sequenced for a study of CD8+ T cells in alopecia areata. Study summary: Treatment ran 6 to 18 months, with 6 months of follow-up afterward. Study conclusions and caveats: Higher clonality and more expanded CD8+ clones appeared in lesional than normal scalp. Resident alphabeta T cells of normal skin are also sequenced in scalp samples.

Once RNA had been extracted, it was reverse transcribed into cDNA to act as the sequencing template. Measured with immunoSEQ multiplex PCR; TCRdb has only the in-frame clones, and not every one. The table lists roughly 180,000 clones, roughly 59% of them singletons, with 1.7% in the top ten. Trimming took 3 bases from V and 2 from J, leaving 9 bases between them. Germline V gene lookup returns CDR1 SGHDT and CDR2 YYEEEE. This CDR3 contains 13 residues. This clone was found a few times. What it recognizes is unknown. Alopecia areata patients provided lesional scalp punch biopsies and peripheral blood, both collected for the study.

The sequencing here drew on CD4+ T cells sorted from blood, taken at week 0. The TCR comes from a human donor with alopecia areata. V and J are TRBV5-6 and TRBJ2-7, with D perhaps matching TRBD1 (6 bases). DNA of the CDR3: TGTGCCAGCAGCTGGACAGATACCTACGAGCAGTACTTC. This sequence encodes CASSWTDTYEQYF.